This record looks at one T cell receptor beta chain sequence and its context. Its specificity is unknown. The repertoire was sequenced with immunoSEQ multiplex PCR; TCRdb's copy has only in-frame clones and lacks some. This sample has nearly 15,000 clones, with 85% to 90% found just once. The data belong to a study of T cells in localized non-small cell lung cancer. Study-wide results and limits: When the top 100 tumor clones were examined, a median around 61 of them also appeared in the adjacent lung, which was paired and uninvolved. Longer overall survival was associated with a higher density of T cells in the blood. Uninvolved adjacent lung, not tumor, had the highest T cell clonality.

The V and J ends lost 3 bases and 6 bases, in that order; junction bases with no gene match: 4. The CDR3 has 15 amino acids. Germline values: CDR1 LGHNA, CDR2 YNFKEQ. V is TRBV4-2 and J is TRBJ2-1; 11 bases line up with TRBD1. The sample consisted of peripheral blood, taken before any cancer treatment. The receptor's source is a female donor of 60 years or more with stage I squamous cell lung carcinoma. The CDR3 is CASSQGQGDGNEQFF. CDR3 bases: TGTGCCAGCAGCCAGGGACAGGGGGATGGCAATGAGCAGTTCTTC.